The TCR beta chain under discussion was sequenced for a study of tumor-infiltrating lymphocytes in localized non-small cell lung cancer. Study conclusions and caveats: Different pieces of the same tissue were used for each assay.

Assay used: immunoSEQ multiplex PCR; TCRdb lists only in-frame clones, some missing. The table lists fewer than 20,000 clones, just under 80% of them singletons. To note about this clone: The antigen is undetermined.

The sequenced sample was lung tumor tissue. This TCR was recovered from a human donor with non-small cell lung cancer.

In nucleotides, the CDR3 is TGTGCCACCCTGGGTACAGATGGAAACACCATATATTTT. It yields the protein CATLGTDGNTIYF. The chain links TRBV2 to TRBJ1-3; D is unclear. CDR3 size: 13 residues. CDR1 is SNHLY, CDR2 FYNNEI, per germline. V lost 10 bases and J 3 bases, leaving 13 bases between the germline ends.